These T cell receptor beta chains were read from a single sample in a study of blood T cell repertoires in COVID-19. Generated by immunoSEQ multiplex PCR, the TCRdb table keeps only in-frame clones and is missing some. The profile shows fewer than 200,000 clones, around 85% of them singletons. Sequenced material: peripheral blood. These receptors all come from a woman in her sixties with acute or convalescent COVID-19. The CDR3 runs from the conserved cysteine through the conserved F or W. The order of the fields is V gene, CDR3 protein.

TRBV20-1 CSARGGVRYTF
TRBV3-1/TRBV3-2 CASSQVGTGGYEQYF
TRBV5-1 CASSFEGEQQETQYF
TRBV7-9 CASSLTGRGRNNEQFF
TRBV5-3 CARSSVGSGRNEQFF
TRBV19 CASSIGLGGGSTDTQYF
TRBV19 CASKGTGGPYEQYF
TRBV6-6 CASSASDAEAFF
TRBV2 CASSDRASGGGELFF
TRBV4-1 CASSQETGTSRYNEQFF
TRBV29-1 CSVEDLTGLNTEAFF
TRBV3-1/TRBV3-2 CASSSWTGNTEAFF
TRBV5-5 CASSLRRAAASPLHF
TRBV28 CATGTSVRNEKLFF
TRBV5-4 CAAAPSGRGTGELFF
TRBV28 CASSSSGSGNTIYF
TRBV11-3 CASSLYTGLTIYNEQFF
TRBV2 CASRTVRGRTEAFF
TRBV19 CASSTAGGAGQPQHF
TRBV19 CASSIGASGPYNEQFF
TRBV6-6 CASNLGPDTQYF
TRBV2 CASSVGGWGETQYF
TRBV18 CASSSKADTEAFF
TRBV29-1 CSVGDRKSSGNTIYF
TRBV7-9 CASSRGIGRGTFYEQYF
TRBV2 CASSKDTTRNEQFF
TRBV19 CASSIDNFRTSKFF